The 22 T cell receptor beta chains below come from one sample, sequenced in a study of beta chain features in type 1 diabetes. Study results and caveats: When Type 1 diabetes patients were examined, their TCRB CDR3s proved moderately but significantly shorter in all four CD4+ subsets.

Every isolated RNA sample was fully reverse transcribed, so sequencing captured expressed TCRB transcripts. Here immunoSEQ multiplex PCR was the method, and the copy in TCRdb shows in-frame clones only, minus some. The sample consists of 250,000 to 350,000 clones, 13% to 15% of them appearing once. No antigens are known for them. Material: naive CD4+ T cells from blood. The receptor source for this set is a man aged 30 to 45 with type 1 diabetes.

The gene calls are TRBV7-2 and TRBJ2-4; the match to TRBD2 covers 13 bases. Germline V gene data show CDR1 as SGHTA and CDR2 as FQGNSA. Germline trimming cut 1 base from V and 1 base from J; bases unmatched to any gene: 4. The CDR3 runs to 18 residues. The CDR3 DNA sequence: TGTGCCAGCAGCTTAGGGACTAGCGGGAGTTTGGCCAAAAACATTCAGTACTTC. Translation gives CASSLGTSGSLAKNIQYF.

The rearrangement uses TRBV28 and TRBJ1-2, with TRBD1 matching 7 bases. This CDR3 is built from 12 residues. Germline CDR1 and CDR2: MDHEN and SYDVKM. The J segment lost 10 bases and the V segment lost 5 bases, leaving 7 bases of the junction unmatched. CDR3: CASSQPGQIYTF. As DNA, the CDR3 is TGTGCCAGCAGTCAACCGGGACAGATCTACACCTTC.

This clone has a handful of counts. CDR3 in amino acids: CASSLFLAGVTGELFF. CDR3 nucleotides: TGTGCCAGCAGCTTGTTCCTAGCGGGAGTCACCGGGGAGCTGTTTTTT. This chain uses TRBV7-2 with TRBJ2-2; 10 nucleotides align to TRBD2. The length of the CDR3 is 16 residues. CDR1 is SGHTA and CDR2 is FQGNSA in the germline V gene. The V and J ends lost 3 bases and 4 bases, in that order; junction bases with no gene match: 5.

This sequence joins TRBV7-2 and TRBJ1-1; D remains unclear. Germline V gives CDR1 SGHTA, CDR2 FQGNSA. V lost 5 bases and J 7 bases, leaving 20 bases between the germline ends. There are 15 residues in the CDR3. For the CDR3, the DNA is TGTGCCAGCAGCCCTCGGTGGGTCCGAGGGAATGAAGCTTTCTTT. Its translation: CASSPRWVRGNEAFF.

The genes are TRBV4-2 and TRBJ2-5; a weak D match, TRBD1 (5 bases). The CDR3 totals 14 residues. V was shortened by 8 bases and J by 5 bases, with 18 bases between the two germline ends. The germline CDR1 and CDR2 sequences are LGHNA and YNFKEQ. DNA of the CDR3: TGTGCCAGCTCATTTGACAGCGAGGAGGAGACCCAGTACTTC. It specifies CASSFDSEEETQYF.

This clone was seen a handful of times. The CDR3 reads CASVTGINTEAFF. The CDR3 DNA follows: TGTGCCAGCGTAACAGGGATCAACACTGAAGCTTTCTTT. This chain joins TRBV18 and TRBJ1-1, with D perhaps matching TRBD1 (6 bases). V lost 8 bases and J 2 bases, leaving 12 bases between the germline ends. The CDR3 sequence is 13 residues long. Germline CDR1 reads KGHSH; CDR2 reads LQKENI.

CDR3 nucleotide sequence: TGTGCCATCAGTGGTGGGAGCCCAACCTACGAGCAGTACTTC. Amino acids: CAISGGSPTYEQYF. V and J are TRBV10-3 and TRBJ2-7; perhaps TRBD2 as D (5 bases). The CDR3 has 14 amino acids. Trimming stripped 4 bases from V and 2 bases from J, with 12 bases between. Germline CDR1 reads ENHRY; CDR2 reads SYGVKD.

This chain connects TRBV5-1 to TRBJ2-6, with TRBD1 identical over 7 bases. The CDR3 contains 15 residues. The V gene's germline CDR1 is SGHRS and CDR2 YFSETQ. Trimming at V came to 4 bases and at J to 4 bases, leaving 5 bases not matched to a gene. The CDR3 reads CASSPHRGGANVLTF. The CDR3, as DNA: TGCGCCAGCAGCCCTCACAGGGGAGGGGCCAACGTCCTGACTTTC.

This clone was detected only a few times. This chain links TRBV6-5 with TRBJ2-1; D remains ambiguous. Germline CDR1 reads MNHEY; CDR2 reads SVGAGI. V lost 2 bases to trimming and J lost 2 bases, with 7 bases between them. This CDR3 contains 14 residues. The chain's CDR3 is CASSYGLAYNEQFF. The CDR3 bases are TGTGCCAGCAGTTACGGGCTGGCCTACAATGAGCAGTTCTTC.

This clone was counted only a few times. V usage is TRBV4-3 and J usage is TRBJ1-1; D is undetermined. CDR3 length equals 16 residues. V was cut by 4 bases and J by 3 bases, with 18 bases left in between. In germline, CDR1 is LGHNA, CDR2 YSLEER. CDR3 DNA: TGCGCCAGCAGCCTCCACTATGACGGCTCCCACACTGAAGCTTTCTTT. This encodes CASSLHYDGSHTEAFF.

There are a few counts of this clone. The chain has TRBV5-4 and TRBJ2-5, with TRBD1 matching 10 bases. The CDR3 is 16 amino acids. V lost 4 bases and J lost 1; bases outside the gene matches: 7. Germline V gene sequence: CDR1 SGHNT, CDR2 YYREEE (reference sequence). Written as DNA, the CDR3 is TGTGCCAGCAGCCCGGGGACAGGGGTATCCCAAGAGACCCAGTACTTC. This translates into CASSPGTGVSQETQYF.

V is TRBV7-3 and J is TRBJ2-1; 9 bases are shared with TRBD2. V shed 3 bases, J shed 3 bases, and the junction held 3 bases outside the gene matches. The CDR3 covers 15 residues. Germline assignment: CDR1 SGHTA and CDR2 FQGTGA. As DNA, the CDR3 is TGTGCCAGCAGCTTGGATAGCGGGAGCTACAATGAGCAGTTCTTC. Protein: CASSLDSGSYNEQFF.

The chain recombines TRBV27 with TRBJ2-5; TRBD2 matches at 10 bases. CDR3 size: 17 residues. Looked up from germline, CDR1 is MNHEY and CDR2 is SMNVEV (reference sequence). J gave up 2 bases and V 0 bases, and 6 bases lay outside the gene matches. CDR3 region: CASSLSPTAGGQETQYF. In DNA form, the CDR3 reads TGTGCCAGCAGTTTATCCCCGACAGCGGGAGGGCAAGAGACCCAGTACTTC.

This clone was detected a few times. The chain carries TRBV2 and TRBJ1-2; D call uncertain. The CDR3 is 13 amino acids. The V gene's germline CDR1 is SNHLY and CDR2 FYNNEI. Trimming took off 5 bases at V and 2 bases at J, with 9 bases between the two ends. As DNA, the CDR3 is TGTGCCAGCAGTCCCGCTGAGAACTATGGCTACACCTTC. Its translation: CASSPAENYGYTF.

This clone showed up just a few times. The chain joins TRBV7-2 to TRBJ1-5; tentatively, D is TRBD1 (5 bases). V lost 5 bases and J 3 bases, leaving 11 bases between the germline ends. Per the germline V gene, CDR1 is SGHTA and CDR2 is FQGNSA. The CDR3 sequence is 14 residues long. In DNA, the CDR3 is TGTGCCAGCAGCGTCGACAGCTCCAATCAGCCCCAGCATTTT. It codes for CASSVDSSNQPQHF.

The CDR3 loop is CASSVAPGLAGVNEQFF. As DNA, the CDR3 is TGTGCCAGCAGCGTAGCTCCGGGACTAGCGGGAGTCAATGAGCAGTTCTTC. The chain recombines TRBV9 with TRBJ2-1; TRBD2 matches 14 bases. CDR1 is SGDLS and CDR2 is YYNGEE in the germline V gene. The CDR3 covers 17 residues. J gave up 6 bases and V 0 bases, and 5 bases lay outside the gene matches.

This clone was observed a few times. This sequence joins TRBV7-6 and TRBJ2-1; 11 bases fit TRBD2. The CDR3 covers 16 residues. After removal of 1 base from V and 3 bases from J, the junction contained 2 bases not matched to a gene. Germline CDR1 and CDR2: SGHVS and FNYEAQ. The CDR3, as DNA: TGTGCCAGCAGCTTAGTCACTAGCGGGGGCTACAATGAGCAGTTCTTC. It translates to CASSLVTSGGYNEQFF.

This clone has only a few counts. The rearrangement links TRBV27 to TRBJ2-6, with D tentatively TRBD1 (5 bases). The CDR3 runs to 16 residues. Trimming removed 3 bases at V and 2 bases at J, with 11 bases between. Looked up from germline, CDR1 is MNHEY and CDR2 is SMNVEV (reference sequence). The CDR3 DNA reads as TGTGCCAGCAGTTTTGGACAAGGGACTGGGGCCAACGTCCTGACTTTC. Translation: CASSFGQGTGANVLTF. The full variable domain, its missing parts supplied by reference TRBV27 and TRBJ2-6, is EAQVTQNPRYLITVTGKKLTVTCSQNMNHEYMSWYRQDPGLGLRQIYYSMNVEVTDKGDVPEGYKVSRKEKRNFPLILESPSPNQTSLYFCASSFGQGTGANVLTFGAGSRLTVL.

This clone was seen only a few times. This chain connects TRBV11-2 to TRBJ2-7; TRBD1 aligns across 9 bases. Germline CDR1 SGHAT, CDR2 FQNNGV. Germline trimming cut 0 bases from V and 9 bases from J; bases unmatched to any gene: 9. This CDR3 contains 15 residues. The CDR3 DNA reads TGTGCCAGCAGCTTAGATCCCGGACAGGGGCGCGGGCAGTACTTC. It encodes CASSLDPGQGRGQYF.

As concerns this clone: Distinct nucleotide sequences in the sample also encode this CDR3. The chain couples TRBV5-1 to TRBJ2-6, with TRBD1 matching over 7 bases. Germline V gene lookup returns CDR1 SGHRS and CDR2 YFSETQ. The CDR3 consists of 15 residues. Unmatched junction bases numbered 3, after V lost 4 bases and J lost 2 bases. The CDR3 spells CASSPQGAGANVLTF. DNA for the CDR3: TGCGCCAGCAGCCCGCAGGGGGCTGGGGCCAACGTCCTGACTTTC.

The chain links TRBV4-2 to TRBJ2-7; TRBD2 matches 9 bases. Germline assignment: CDR1 LGHNA and CDR2 YNFKEQ. V shed 4 bases and J 1 base; nucleotides not matched to a gene: 14. This CDR3 comprises 18 residues. CDR3 residues: CASSRERPLAGFSYEQYF. The CDR3 coding sequence is TGTGCCAGCAGCCGGGAGCGTCCCCTAGCGGGATTTTCCTACGAGCAGTACTTC.

J is TRBJ2-1 and V is TRBV9; D call uncertain. V dropped 3 bases and J dropped 1 base, with 14 bases sitting between them. The germline gives CDR1 SGDLS, CDR2 YYNGEE. This CDR3 region has 16 residues. The CDR3 nucleotides are TGTGCCAGCAGCGCGAAAGCCGCAGGATCCTACAATGAGCAGTTCTTC. The encoded protein is CASSAKAAGSYNEQFF.